This TCR beta chain was profiled in a study of blood T cell repertoires in COVID-19. Overall study: Sites across the United States, Italy and Spain contributed samples from acute and convalescent COVID-19.

Clones were sequenced by immunoSEQ multiplex PCR, and TCRdb holds only the in-frame ones, with some missing. Of 90,000 to 150,000 clones listed, roughly 80% are singletons. Germline V gene sequence: CDR1 GTSNPN, CDR2 SVGIG (reference sequence). V lost 7 bases to trimming and J lost 3 bases, with 10 bases between them. The CDR3 totals 13 residues. V is TRBV30 and J is TRBJ1-6; D possibly corresponds to TRBD1 (6 bases). Material: peripheral blood. This clonotype was sampled from a human donor in a cohort sampled during active COVID-19. The CDR3 nucleotides read TGTGCCTTCGGACAGAACTATAATTCACCCCTCCACTTT. Residues: CAFGQNYNSPLHF. Full variable domain (missing parts from reference TRBV30 and TRBJ1-6): SQTIHQWPATLVQPVGSPLSLECTVEGTSNPNLYWYRQAAGRGLQLLFYSVGIGQISSEVPQNLSASRPQDRQFILSSKKLLLSDSGFYLCAFGQNYNSPLHFGNGTRLTVT.